The sequence of this T cell receptor beta chain was determined in a study of CDR3 diversity in severe acne. Germline CDR1 SEHNR, CDR2 FQNEAQ (reference sequence). The V and J ends lost 5 bases and 11 bases, in that order; junction bases with no gene match: 4. This CDR3 has 12 amino acids. TCRdb processed the PCR reads anew with MiXCR; each CDR3 protein has one entry. The table has about 76,000 distinct CDR3 sequences, over 40% seen once. This sequence was found in a male donor in good health, without acne. The chain combines TRBV7-9 with TRBJ1-4; 8 positions agree with TRBD1. The sample was blood. As DNA, the CDR3 is TGTGCCAGCAGCAGGGACAGGTACAAACTGTTTTTT. Protein: CASSRDRYKLFF.